This is a list of T cell receptor beta chains from one sample in a study of early T cells in non-severe SARS-CoV-2 infection. TCRdb reprocessed the 5' RACE reads via MiXCR and lists one record per CDR3 protein. The table shows about 83,000 distinct CDR3 sequences, with 12% occurring only once. Sequencing was carried out using whole blood. The origin of the receptors is an adult who was a healthcare worker with PCR-confirmed SARS-CoV-2 infection or an uninfected control (not recorded which). Each CDR3 is given with its conserved first and last residue. The D gene is left open where the match is weak. The size field is filled for only some rows; it gives once, few, many or a size class.

clone size: many; V gene: TRBV20-1; J gene: TRBJ1-2; D gene: NA; CDR3 protein: CSARRGVSGNGYTF; CDR3 DNA: TGCAGTGCTAGAAGGGGGGTGAGTGGGAATGGCTACACCTTC
clone size: few; V gene: TRBV9; J gene: TRBJ2-1; D gene: NA; CDR3 protein: CASSVGGGTTLRNEQLF; CDR3 DNA: NA
clone size: few; V gene: TRBV29-1; J gene: TRBJ2-1; D gene: TRBD1; CDR3 protein: CSVTPGQFFNEQFF; CDR3 DNA: TGCAGCGTTACCCCGGGACAGTTTTTCAATGAGCAGTTCTTC
clone size: NA; V gene: TRBV6-2/TRBV6-3; J gene: TRBJ2-7; D gene: TRBD1; CDR3 protein: CASSYSGTGLTYKQYF; CDR3 DNA: TGTGCCAGCAGTTACTCGGGGACAGGGCTGACCTACAAGCAGTACTTC
clone size: few; V gene: TRBV25-1; J gene: TRBJ1-2; D gene: NA; CDR3 protein: CASSEYSTGKGYTF; CDR3 DNA: TGTGCCAGCAGTGAATATAGCACAGGGAAAGGCTACACCTTC
clone size: NA; V gene: TRBV5-1; J gene: TRBJ2-2; D gene: TRBD2; CDR3 protein: CASSFALAGSHPGELFF; CDR3 DNA: TGCGCCAGCAGCTTCGCACTAGCGGGATCCCATCCCGGGGAGCTGTTTTTT
clone size: many; V gene: TRBV20-1; J gene: TRBJ1-1; D gene: NA; CDR3 protein: CSARDPLRGGDGEAFF; CDR3 DNA: TGCAGTGCTCGGGATCCTCTGCGAGGGGGGGACGGTGAAGCTTTCTTT
clone size: NA; V gene: TRBV5-6; J gene: TRBJ2-5; D gene: NA; CDR3 protein: CASSPPEPEETQYF; CDR3 DNA: TGTGCCAGCAGCCCCCCAGAGCCTGAAGAGACCCAGTACTTC
clone size: NA; V gene: TRBV9; J gene: TRBJ2-5; D gene: NA; CDR3 protein: CASSSSAGALETQYF; CDR3 DNA: TGTGCCAGCAGCTCCAGTGCGGGGGCCCTAGAGACCCAGTACTTC
clone size: NA; V gene: TRBV5-4; J gene: TRBJ1-1; D gene: NA; CDR3 protein: CASSLYTNTEAFF; CDR3 DNA: TGTGCCAGCAGCTTGTATACGAACACTGAAGCTTTCTTT
clone size: few; V gene: TRBV29-1; J gene: TRBJ2-7; D gene: TRBD1; CDR3 protein: CSVVAGTGNEQYF; CDR3 DNA: TGCAGCGTCGTTGCCGGGACAGGGAACGAGCAGTACTTC
clone size: few; V gene: TRBV5-5; J gene: TRBJ1-4; D gene: NA; CDR3 protein: CASSLGSTNEKLFF; CDR3 DNA: TGTGCCAGCAGCTTGGGTTCCACTAATGAAAAACTGTTTTTT
clone size: few; V gene: TRBV6-6; J gene: TRBJ2-7; D gene: NA; CDR3 protein: CASKTGHSYEQYF; CDR3 DNA: TGTGCCAGCAAAACAGGACACTCCTACGAGCAGTACTTC